This T cell receptor beta chain is from a study of T cells in Graves' hyperthyroidism and ophthalmopathy. The V end was cut by 2 bases, the J end by 9 bases, with 8 bases between. Germline CDR1 is MNHEY and CDR2 is SVGAGI. The CDR3 sequence is 13 residues long. Findings and caveats of the study: Ophthalmopathy got predicted by the model a median around 6.8 months before its onset. Most thyroid clonotypes that were expanded above 0.001 also turned up in blood.

Recently diagnosed hyperthyroidism of less than 2 months' duration affected patients aged 18 to 65. Extraction of PBMCs used roughly 10 ml of fresh peripheral blood. Many counts were recorded for this clonotype. Its antigen is unknown. RNA transcripts yielded amplified TCR beta CDR3 regions. During a first-round RT-PCR of the TCR CDR3, the HTBI primer set was used. MiXCR, applied by TCRdb to the multiplex PCR reads, yields one record per CDR3 protein. The data contain about 280,000 distinct CDR3 sequences, around a quarter of them singletons. The genes are TRBV6-5 and TRBJ1-6; no reliable D call. The material sequenced was blood. The origin of this receptor is a man between 40 and 49 years old with Graves' hyperthyroidism that later progressed to Graves' ophthalmopathy. The CDR3 spells CASSYVSTSPLHF. The CDR3 DNA reads as TGTGCCAGCAGTTACGTATCCACTTCACCCCTCCACTTT.